These T cell receptor beta chains were read from a single sample in a study of CD4+ T cells in melanoma. Clones were read by immunoSEQ multiplex PCR, and TCRdb kept only the in-frame ones, dropping some. Here the sample spans 8,500 to 10,000 clones, 70% to 80% being singletons. Sequencing input: tumor tissue. The source is a human donor with melanoma. Both conserved end residues are part of each CDR3. The order of the fields is V gene, J gene, D gene, clone size, CDR3 protein, CDR3 DNA. The D gene is left open where the match is weak. Size is stated for part of the rows, as once, few or many counts, or as a class when the clone is expanded.

v_call: TRBV11-2
j_call: TRBJ2-7
d_call: TRBD2
clone_size: .
cdr3_aa: CASSLIAGGYEQYF
cdr3_nt: TGTGCCAGCAGCTTAATAGCGGGGGGGTACGAGCAGTACTTC

v_call: TRBV27
j_call: TRBJ1-2
d_call: .
clone_size: .
cdr3_aa: CASSHRPDGIDGYTF
cdr3_nt: TGTGCCAGCAGTCACCGACCCGACGGTATCGACGGCTACACCTTC

v_call: TRBV4-2
j_call: TRBJ1-5
d_call: .
clone_size: .
cdr3_aa: CASPDGPPNQPQHF
cdr3_nt: TGTGCCAGCCCGGATGGGCCCCCCAATCAGCCCCAGCATTTT

v_call: TRBV19
j_call: TRBJ1-5
d_call: .
clone_size: .
cdr3_aa: CASSIDQRYLGQPQHF
cdr3_nt: TGTGCCAGTAGTATAGACCAACGGTACTTGGGGCAGCCCCAGCATTTT

v_call: TRBV30
j_call: TRBJ1-1
d_call: .
clone_size: large
cdr3_aa: CAWSVGGNTEAFF
cdr3_nt: TGTGCCTGGAGTGTTGGGGGGAACACTGAAGCTTTCTTT

v_call: TRBV6-5
j_call: TRBJ1-5
d_call: .
clone_size: .
cdr3_aa: CASSYGQSNQPQHF
cdr3_nt: TGTGCCAGCAGTTACGGACAGAGCAATCAGCCCCAGCATTTT

v_call: TRBV5-1
j_call: TRBJ1-1
d_call: .
clone_size: once
cdr3_aa: CASSLVGGAVLDTEAFF
cdr3_nt: TGCGCCAGCAGCTTGGTCGGCGGGGCAGTTTTAGATACTGAAGCTTTCTTT

v_call: TRBV7-3
j_call: TRBJ2-2
d_call: .
clone_size: once
cdr3_aa: CASSLGAGELFF
cdr3_nt: TGTGCCAGCAGCTTAGGGGCCGGGGAGCTGTTTTTT

v_call: TRBV9
j_call: TRBJ2-5
d_call: TRBD1
clone_size: few
cdr3_aa: CASSVGQQETQYF
cdr3_nt: TGTGCCAGCAGCGTGGGACAGCAAGAGACCCAGTACTTC

v_call: TRBV30
j_call: TRBJ1-2
d_call: TRBD1
clone_size: .
cdr3_aa: CAWTTGPINYGYTF
cdr3_nt: TGTGCCTGGACGACAGGGCCGATTAACTATGGCTACACCTTC

v_call: TRBV7-9
j_call: TRBJ1-1
d_call: .
clone_size: .
cdr3_aa: CASSSEQGEAFF
cdr3_nt: TGTGCCAGCAGCTCGGAACAGGGTGAAGCTTTCTTT

v_call: TRBV7-9
j_call: TRBJ2-1
d_call: TRBD2
clone_size: .
cdr3_aa: CASSSRTSYNEQFF
cdr3_nt: TGTGCCAGCAGCTCCCGGACTAGTTACAATGAGCAGTTCTTC

v_call: TRBV2
j_call: TRBJ1-1
d_call: .
clone_size: .
cdr3_aa: CASGNGRSSTSEAFF
cdr3_nt: TGTGCCAGTGGGAACGGTAGATCGAGTACATCTGAAGCTTTCTTT

v_call: TRBV7-8
j_call: TRBJ1-1
d_call: .
clone_size: .
cdr3_aa: CASSLVGKWAEAFF
cdr3_nt: TGTGCCAGCAGCTTAGTTGGGAAGTGGGCTGAAGCTTTCTTT

v_call: TRBV7-7
j_call: TRBJ2-7
d_call: .
clone_size: .
cdr3_aa: CASSPGDTGTYEQYF
cdr3_nt: TGTGCTAGCAGCCCCGGGGACACCGGGACCTACGAGCAGTACTTC

v_call: TRBV5-1
j_call: TRBJ2-7
d_call: .
clone_size: .
cdr3_aa: CASSFGSREQYF
cdr3_nt: TGCGCCAGCAGCTTTGGCAGCCGAGAGCAGTACTTC

v_call: TRBV7-3
j_call: TRBJ2-1
d_call: TRBD2
clone_size: .
cdr3_aa: CASTLSPGLAGGRIVNEQFF
cdr3_nt: TGTGCCAGCACCCTATCCCCGGGACTAGCGGGGGGCCGAATAGTCAATGAGCAGTTCTTC

v_call: TRBV10-3
j_call: TRBJ2-1
d_call: TRBD2
clone_size: .
cdr3_aa: CASRTRRGGLGEQFF
cdr3_nt: TGTGCCAGCAGGACGAGGCGGGGGGGCCTTGGGGAGCAGTTCTTC

v_call: TRBV10-3
j_call: TRBJ1-1
d_call: .
clone_size: .
cdr3_aa: CAITRSGQGEAFF
cdr3_nt: TGTGCCATCACCAGGTCGGGGCAGGGGGAAGCTTTCTTT

v_call: TRBV14
j_call: TRBJ2-7
d_call: .
clone_size: few
cdr3_aa: CASSQGTGYQEQYF
cdr3_nt: TGTGCCAGCAGCCAAGGTACAGGGTATCAAGAGCAGTACTTC

v_call: TRBV5-4
j_call: TRBJ2-1
d_call: .
clone_size: once
cdr3_aa: CASSKGTEYNEQFF
cdr3_nt: TGTGCCAGCAGCAAGGGCACGGAATACAATGAGCAGTTCTTC

v_call: TRBV6-4
j_call: TRBJ2-7
d_call: .
clone_size: large
cdr3_aa: CASSDCRDLPYEQYF
cdr3_nt: TGTGCCAGCAGTGACTGTAGGGATCTACCCTACGAGCAGTACTTC

v_call: TRBV2
j_call: TRBJ1-2
d_call: TRBD1
clone_size: few
cdr3_aa: CASSEKAGGYGYTF
cdr3_nt: TGTGCCAGCAGTGAAAAGGCAGGGGGGTATGGCTACACCTTC

v_call: TRBV2
j_call: TRBJ2-7
d_call: .
clone_size: .
cdr3_aa: CASSATGLGYEQYF
cdr3_nt: TGTGCCAGCAGTGCAACGGGACTCGGCTACGAGCAGTACTTC

v_call: TRBV18
j_call: TRBJ1-5
d_call: TRBD1
clone_size: .
cdr3_aa: CASSPTGPDYSNQPQHF
cdr3_nt: TGTGCCAGCTCACCGACAGGGCCCGATTATAGCAATCAGCCCCAGCATTTT

v_call: TRBV29-1
j_call: TRBJ2-1
d_call: TRBD2
clone_size: .
cdr3_aa: CSVEVVLAGLNEQFF
cdr3_nt: TGCAGCGTTGAAGTGGTACTAGCGGGCCTCAATGAGCAGTTCTTC

v_call: TRBV30
j_call: TRBJ2-5
d_call: .
clone_size: .
cdr3_aa: CAWSVQNFPGETQYF
cdr3_nt: TGTGCCTGGAGTGTACAAAACTTCCCCGGGGAGACCCAGTACTTC

v_call: TRBV10-1
j_call: TRBJ1-4
d_call: .
clone_size: medium-sized
cdr3_aa: CASSDSDEKLFF
cdr3_nt: TGCGCCAGCAGTGATAGTGATGAAAAACTGTTTTTT

v_call: TRBV6-5
j_call: TRBJ2-3
d_call: TRBD2
clone_size: .
cdr3_aa: CASSSVAGVGDTQYF
cdr3_nt: TGTGCCAGCAGTTCAGTAGCGGGGGTGGGAGATACGCAGTATTTT

v_call: TRBV10-1
j_call: TRBJ2-3
d_call: TRBD2
clone_size: .
cdr3_aa: CASSESLAGGGDTQYF
cdr3_nt: TGCGCCAGCAGTGAGTCGCTAGCGGGGGGCGGAGATACGCAGTATTTT

v_call: TRBV9
j_call: TRBJ2-2
d_call: .
clone_size: .
cdr3_aa: CASSVEPQRAGELFF
cdr3_nt: TGTGCCAGCAGCGTGGAGCCTCAGCGGGCAGGGGAGCTGTTTTTT

v_call: TRBV5-5
j_call: TRBJ2-5
d_call: TRBD2
clone_size: once
cdr3_aa: CASSWGGEETQYF
cdr3_nt: TGTGCCAGCAGCTGGGGGGGGGAAGAGACCCAGTACTTC

v_call: TRBV19
j_call: TRBJ2-2
d_call: .
clone_size: medium-sized
cdr3_aa: CASSADPSRLETGELFF
cdr3_nt: TGTGCCAGTAGTGCAGATCCATCCCGCTTAGAGACCGGGGAGCTGTTTTTT

v_call: TRBV5-6
j_call: TRBJ2-7
d_call: .
clone_size: medium-sized
cdr3_aa: CASSLLISSYEQYF
cdr3_nt: TGTGCCAGCAGCTTGCTTATTTCCTCCTACGAGCAGTACTTC

v_call: TRBV7-9
j_call: TRBJ1-1
d_call: .
clone_size: .
cdr3_aa: CASRRENMNTEAFF
cdr3_nt: TGTGCCAGCCGACGAGAAAACATGAACACTGAAGCTTTCTTT